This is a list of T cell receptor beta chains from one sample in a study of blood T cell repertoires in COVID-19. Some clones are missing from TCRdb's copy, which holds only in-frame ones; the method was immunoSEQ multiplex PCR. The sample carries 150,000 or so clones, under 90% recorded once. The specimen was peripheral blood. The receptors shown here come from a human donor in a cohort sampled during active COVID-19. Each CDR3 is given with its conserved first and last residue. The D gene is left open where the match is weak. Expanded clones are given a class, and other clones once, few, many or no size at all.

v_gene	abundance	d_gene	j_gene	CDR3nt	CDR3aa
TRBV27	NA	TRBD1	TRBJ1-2	TGTGCCAGCAGTCGGACAGGGAACGACTTTGGCTACACCTTC	CASSRTGNDFGYTF
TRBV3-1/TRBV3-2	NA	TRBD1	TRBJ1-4	TGTGCCAGCAGCCAAGAAGGGACAGGGGGCTTCCACGAAAAACTGTTTTTT	CASSQEGTGGFHEKLFF
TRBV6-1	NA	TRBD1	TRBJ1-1	TGTGCCAGCAGTGGTGGGGACAGGGGAGGTGGCACTGAAGCTTTCTTT	CASSGGDRGGGTEAFF
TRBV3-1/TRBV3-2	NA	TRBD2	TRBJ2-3	TGTGCCAGCAGCCAAGATCTGAGGGACTACCGAGATACGCAGTATTTT	CASSQDLRDYRDTQYF
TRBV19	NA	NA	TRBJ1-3	TGTGCCAGTAGCCGTACCACAGGGTTTGGTGGAAACACCATATATTTT	CASSRTTGFGGNTIYF
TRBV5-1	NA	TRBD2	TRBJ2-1	TGCGCCAGCAGCCTCGGGGGGTCCTACAATGAGCAGTTCTTC	CASSLGGSYNEQFF
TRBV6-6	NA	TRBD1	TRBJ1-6	TGTGCCAGCAGTTACTGGGACAGCCAGAATTCACCCCTCCACTTT	CASSYWDSQNSPLHF
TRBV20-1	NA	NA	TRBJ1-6	TGCAGTGCTAGTCCTGCTACGAATTCACCCCTCCACTTT	CSASPATNSPLHF
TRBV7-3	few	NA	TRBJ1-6	TGTGCCAGCAGCCAGTCCCCCATGGGGCCACCCCTCCACTTT	CASSQSPMGPPLHF
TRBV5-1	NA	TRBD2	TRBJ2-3	TGCGCCAGCAGCACCGGAGGTAGCGGGAACACAGATACGCAGTATTTT	CASSTGGSGNTDTQYF
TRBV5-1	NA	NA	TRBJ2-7	TGCGCCAGCTCGAGCGGGTTTCCCTACGAGCAGTACTTC	CASSSGFPYEQYF
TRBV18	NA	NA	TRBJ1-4	TGTGCCAGCTCACCACGAGGACAAAATGAAAAACTGTTTTTT	CASSPRGQNEKLFF
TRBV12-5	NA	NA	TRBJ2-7	TGTGCTAGTGGTTTGGTACTATACGGGGTCCACGAGCAGTACTTC	CASGLVLYGVHEQYF
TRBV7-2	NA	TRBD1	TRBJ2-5	TGTGCCAGCAGCTTAGGACGGGGGGGACAGGGGGAGACCCAGTACTTC	CASSLGRGGQGETQYF
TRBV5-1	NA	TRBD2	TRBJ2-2	TGCGCCAGCAGCTCCTCCGGGACTAGAAGCGCCGGGGAGCTGTTTTTT	CASSSSGTRSAGELFF
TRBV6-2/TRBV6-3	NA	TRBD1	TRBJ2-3	TGTGCCAGCAGTTACGGCCAGGGGGGCACAGATACGCAGTATTTT	CASSYGQGGTDTQYF
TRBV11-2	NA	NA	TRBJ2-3	TGTGCCAGCAGCTCTTTAGCTGAATCAGATACGCAGTATTTT	CASSSLAESDTQYF
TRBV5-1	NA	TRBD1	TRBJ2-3	TGCGCCAGCAGCTTGTTTACAGGGGGCACAGATACGCAGTATTTT	CASSLFTGGTDTQYF
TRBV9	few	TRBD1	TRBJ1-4	TGTGCCAGCAGCCCTCGACAGGGGTTTAATGAAAAACTGTTTTTT	CASSPRQGFNEKLFF
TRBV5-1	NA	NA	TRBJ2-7	TGCGCCAGCAGCTTGCGCTCGGCCTACGAGCAGTACTTC	CASSLRSAYEQYF
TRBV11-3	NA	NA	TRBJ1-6	TGTGCCAGCAGCTTAGTGGGCTACCGTGATTCACCCCTCCACTTT	CASSLVGYRDSPLHF
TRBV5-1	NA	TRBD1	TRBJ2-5	TGCGCCAGCAGCTTGGTAGGAGATTCGACAGGGGGCCGGGAGACCCAGTACTTC	CASSLVGDSTGGRETQYF
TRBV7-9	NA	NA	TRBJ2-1	TGTGCCAGCAGCCCCGGGGCAAGGGGGGAGCAGTTCTTC	CASSPGARGEQFF
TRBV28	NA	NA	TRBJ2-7	TGTGCCAGCAGTTTAGGTTGGGGCTATAACGAGCAGTACTTC	CASSLGWGYNEQYF
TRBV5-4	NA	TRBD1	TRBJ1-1	TGTGCCAGCAGCTATACGGACAGGGCTAACACTGAAGCTTTCTTT	CASSYTDRANTEAFF
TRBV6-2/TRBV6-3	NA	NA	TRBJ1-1	TGTGCCAGCAGTTACCGTCAGGGCGGTGCCTACACTGAAGCTTTCTTT	CASSYRQGGAYTEAFF
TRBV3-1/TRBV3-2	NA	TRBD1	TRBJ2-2	TGTGCCAGCAGCCCACCGGGACAGGGGTCGGCGATTACCGGGGAGCTGTTTTTT	CASSPPGQGSAITGELFF
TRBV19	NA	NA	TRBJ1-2	TGTGCCGGGGGCGGCGGGCCCTATGGCTACACCTTC	CAGGGGPYGYTF
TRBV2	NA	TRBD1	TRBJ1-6	TGTGCCAGCATTCCCGGGACAGGACTAAATTCACCCCTCCACTTT	CASIPGTGLNSPLHF
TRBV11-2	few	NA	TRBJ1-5	TGTGCCAGCAGCTTAGGTATCGGTCAGCCCCAGCATTTT	CASSLGIGQPQHF
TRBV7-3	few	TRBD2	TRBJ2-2	TGTGCCAGCAGCCCAGCCGGGGGGGGCTACACCGGGGAGCTGTTTTTT	CASSPAGGGYTGELFF
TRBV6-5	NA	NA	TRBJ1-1	TGTGCCAGCAGTACGAACAGGGTCTCTGAAGCTTTCTTT	CASSTNRVSEAFF
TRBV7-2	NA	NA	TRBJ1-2	TGTGCCAGCAGCTTAGAACAGGGATTACGTCTGGGCTACACCTTC	CASSLEQGLRLGYTF
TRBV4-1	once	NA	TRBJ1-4	TGCGCCAGCAGCCAAGGAGCTGCTTCAACTAATGAAAAACTGTTTTTT	CASSQGAASTNEKLFF
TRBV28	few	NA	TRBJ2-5	TGTGCCAGCAGTTTAGGAGGGCCAGAGACCCAGTACTTC	CASSLGGPETQYF
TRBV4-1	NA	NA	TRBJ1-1	TGCGCCAGCAAGGGGGTGGCCACTGAAGCTTTCTTT	CASKGVATEAFF
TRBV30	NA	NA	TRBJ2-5	TGTGCCTGGGCGATCGGGGGAGAGACCCAGTACTTC	CAWAIGGETQYF
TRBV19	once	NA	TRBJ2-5	TGTGCCAGTAGTACCCTGGGACTGGGAGCAGAGACCCAGTACTTC	CASSTLGLGAETQYF
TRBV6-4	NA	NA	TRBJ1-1	TGTGCCAGCAGAGATACGGACAGGAACACTGAAGCTTTCTTT	CASRDTDRNTEAFF
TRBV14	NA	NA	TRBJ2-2	TGTGCCAGCAGCAAAGGACACTACACCGGGGAGCTGTTTTTT	CASSKGHYTGELFF
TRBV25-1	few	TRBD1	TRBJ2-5	TGTGCCAGCAGTGAATGGAAGGGGGCGCGGGAGACCCAGTACTTC	CASSEWKGARETQYF
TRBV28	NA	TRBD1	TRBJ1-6	TGTGCCAGCAGGACAGGGAATAATTCACCCCTCCACTTT	CASRTGNNSPLHF
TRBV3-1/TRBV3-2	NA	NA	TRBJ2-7	TGTGCCAGCAGCGCCATGGGGGCGATCTACGAGCAGTACTTC	CASSAMGAIYEQYF
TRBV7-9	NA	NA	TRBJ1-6	TGTGCCAGCAGCTTTCAAAACCCCGGGAATTCACCCCTCCACTTT	CASSFQNPGNSPLHF
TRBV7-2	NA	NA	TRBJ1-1	TGTGCCAGCAGCTTATATAGGGAGCGAGCTTTCTTT	CASSLYRERAFF
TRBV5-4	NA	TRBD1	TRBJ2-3	TGTGCCAGCAGCGCTGGGACAGTGGGCACAGATACGCAGTATTTT	CASSAGTVGTDTQYF
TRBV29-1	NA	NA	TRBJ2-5	TGCAGCGTTAACACCAACCAAGAGACCCAGTACTTC	CSVNTNQETQYF
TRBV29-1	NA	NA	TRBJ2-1	TGCAGCGTTGAATTGTCCAGGGCGTTGAGGAATGAGCAGTTCTTC	CSVELSRALRNEQFF
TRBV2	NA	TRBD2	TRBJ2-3	TGTGCCAGCAGTGAAGGGCTAGCGGGGAGCACAGATACGCAGTATTTT	CASSEGLAGSTDTQYF
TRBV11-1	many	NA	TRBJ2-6	TGTGCCAGCAGGCCAGGCTCTGGGGCCAACGTCCTGACTTTC	CASRPGSGANVLTF
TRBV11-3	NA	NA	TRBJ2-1	TGTGCCAGCAGCCCTACAGGGTATAGTGAGCAGTTCTTC	CASSPTGYSEQFF
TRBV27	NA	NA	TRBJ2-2	TGTGCCAGCAGTTTCCGCGGGGGCTCCACCGGGGAGCTGTTTTTT	CASSFRGGSTGELFF
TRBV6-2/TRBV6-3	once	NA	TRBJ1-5	TGTGCCAGCAGTTACTCGACTGATCAGCCCCAGCATTTT	CASSYSTDQPQHF
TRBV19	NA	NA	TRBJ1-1	TGTGCCAGTAGTAGACAGCGGGGCACTGAAGCTTTCTTT	CASSRQRGTEAFF
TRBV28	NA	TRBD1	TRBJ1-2	TGTGCCAGCAGTGCCCCCGGACAGGGGAACTATGGCTACACCTTC	CASSAPGQGNYGYTF
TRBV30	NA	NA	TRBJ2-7	TGTGCCTGGAGTGCGGCAGGGCTCGAGCAGTACTTC	CAWSAAGLEQYF